This T cell receptor (beta chain) comes out of a study of liver allograft versus peripheral blood T cells. About the study: Within transplanted livers, the T cell receptor repertoires were examined and compared against the repertoires present in the peripheral blood of liver transplant recipients. Overall study findings and caveats: Reported data describe T cell receptor repertoires within liver allografts as differing from those in peripheral blood.

Each CDR3 protein gets one entry after TCRdb re-called the reads with MiXCR. Of about 12,000 distinct CDR3 sequences listed, under 30% are singletons. About this clonotype: Its antigen is as yet unknown.

The CDR3 extends over 13 amino acids. Per germline, CDR1 MNHEY and CDR2 SVGAGI. V was trimmed by 6 bases and J by 9 bases, leaving 15 bases between them. This TCR was recovered from a human patient who had a liver transplant. Certain T cells may be donor cells from the graft. The gene calls are TRBV6-5 and TRBJ1-5; D unclear. The DNA of the CDR3 is TGTGCCAGCAGCTACGGCCTCGGCCCGCCCCAGCATTTT. This translates into CASSYGLGPPQHF.